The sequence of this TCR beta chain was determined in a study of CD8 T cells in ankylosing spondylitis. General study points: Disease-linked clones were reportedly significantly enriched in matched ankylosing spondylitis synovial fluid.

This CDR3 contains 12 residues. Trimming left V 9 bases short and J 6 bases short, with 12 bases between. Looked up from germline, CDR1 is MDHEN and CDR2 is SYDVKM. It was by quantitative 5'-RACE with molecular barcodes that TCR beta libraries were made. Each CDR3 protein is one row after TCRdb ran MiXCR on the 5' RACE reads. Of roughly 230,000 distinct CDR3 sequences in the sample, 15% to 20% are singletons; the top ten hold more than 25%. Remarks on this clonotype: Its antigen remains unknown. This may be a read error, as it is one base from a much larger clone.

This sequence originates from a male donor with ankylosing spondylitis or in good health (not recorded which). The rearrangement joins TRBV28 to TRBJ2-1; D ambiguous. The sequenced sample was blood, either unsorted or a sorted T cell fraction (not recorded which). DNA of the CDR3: TGTGCCAGAAGCCCCACGGTCAATGAGCAGTTCTTC. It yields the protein CARSPTVNEQFF.